The clone carrying this T cell receptor (beta chain) was detected many times. V was cut by 4 bases and J by 4 bases, with 18 bases left in between. The CDR3 loop spans 16 amino acids. Germline-derived CDR1 and CDR2 are MGHRA and YSYEKL. These data are taken from a study of molecular identifiers for immune sequencing clone quantification. Study-wide background: RNA, taken in replicates from about 21,000 or 97,000 naive CD8 cells, was split five ways, with four sequenced.

Generation of bulk TCR libraries relied on previously described methods and listed TCR primers. A single record per CDR3 protein comes from TCRdb applying MiXCR to the PCR reads. The table includes around 89,000 distinct CDR3 sequences, around 20% detected once. The receptor was derived from a human donor in good health. Some libraries in this study had Jurkat cell RNA spiked in. The rearrangement links TRBV4-1 to TRBJ2-3; possibly TRBD2 for D (6 bases). Sequences were obtained from naive CD8+ T cells from blood, with Jurkat cell RNA spiked in. Subset of the sample: FACS-sorted CD8+CD4-CCR7+CD45RA+ naive T cells. CDR3 bases: TGCGCCAGCAGCCCTCCGGGACTCGGAGGGTCAGATACGCAGTATTTT. Encoded protein: CASSPPGLGGSDTQYF.